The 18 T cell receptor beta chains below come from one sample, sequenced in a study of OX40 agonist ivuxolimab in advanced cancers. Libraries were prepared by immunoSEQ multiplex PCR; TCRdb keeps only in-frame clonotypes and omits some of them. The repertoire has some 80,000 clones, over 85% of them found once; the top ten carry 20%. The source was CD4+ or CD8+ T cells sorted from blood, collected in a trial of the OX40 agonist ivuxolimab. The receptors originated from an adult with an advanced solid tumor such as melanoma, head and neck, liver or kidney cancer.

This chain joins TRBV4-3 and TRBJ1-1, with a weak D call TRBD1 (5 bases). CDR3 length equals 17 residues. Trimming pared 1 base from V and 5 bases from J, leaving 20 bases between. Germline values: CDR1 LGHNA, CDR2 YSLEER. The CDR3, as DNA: TGCGCCAGCAGCCAAGGTGCCAGGGCAGACAAGGAGACTGAAGCTTTCTTT. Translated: CASSQGARADKETEAFF.

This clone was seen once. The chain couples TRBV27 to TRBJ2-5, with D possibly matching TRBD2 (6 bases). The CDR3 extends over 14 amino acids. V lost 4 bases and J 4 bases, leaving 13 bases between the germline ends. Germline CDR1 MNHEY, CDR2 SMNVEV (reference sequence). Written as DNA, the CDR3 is TGTGCCAGCAGTTCATGGGAGGTCGGAGAGACCCAGTACTTC. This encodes CASSSWEVGETQYF.

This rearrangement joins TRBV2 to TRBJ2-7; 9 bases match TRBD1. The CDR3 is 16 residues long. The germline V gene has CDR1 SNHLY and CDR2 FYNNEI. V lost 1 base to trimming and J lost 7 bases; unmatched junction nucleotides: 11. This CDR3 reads CASSEVVDRGGLEQYF. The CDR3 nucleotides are TGTGCCAGCAGTGAAGTCGTTGACAGGGGGGGTCTGGAGCAGTACTTC. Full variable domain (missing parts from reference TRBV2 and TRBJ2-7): EPEVTQTPSHQVTQMGQEVILRCVPISNHLYFYWYRQILGQKVEFLVSFYNNEISEKSEIFDDQFSVERPDGSNFTLKIRSTKLEDSAMYFCASSEVVDRGGLEQYFGPGTRLTVT.

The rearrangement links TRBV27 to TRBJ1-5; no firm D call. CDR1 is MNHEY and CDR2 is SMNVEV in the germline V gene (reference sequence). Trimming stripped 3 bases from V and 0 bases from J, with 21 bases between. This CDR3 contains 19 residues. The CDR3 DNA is TGTGCCAGCAGTTTTCTCTCGGAGATAGCTGAGTATAGCAATCAGCCCCAGCATTTT. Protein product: CASSFLSEIAEYSNQPQHF.

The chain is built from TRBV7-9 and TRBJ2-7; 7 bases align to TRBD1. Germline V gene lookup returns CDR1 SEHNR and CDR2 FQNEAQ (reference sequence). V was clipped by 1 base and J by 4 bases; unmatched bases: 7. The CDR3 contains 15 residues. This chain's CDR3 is CASSLDLGTEYEQYF. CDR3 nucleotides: TGTGCCAGCAGCTTAGACCTCGGGACAGAGTACGAGCAGTACTTC.

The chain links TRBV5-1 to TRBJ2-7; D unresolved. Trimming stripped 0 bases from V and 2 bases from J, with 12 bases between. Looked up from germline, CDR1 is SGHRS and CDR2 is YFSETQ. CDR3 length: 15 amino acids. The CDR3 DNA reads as TGCGCCAGCAGCTTGGACCCGGACGGGCCCTACGAGCAGTACTTC. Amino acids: CASSLDPDGPYEQYF.

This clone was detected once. The CDR3 protein is CASRGSQAANYGYTF. The CDR3 nucleotides are TGTGCCAGTAGAGGGTCACAGGCAGCTAACTATGGCTACACCTTC. This chain uses TRBV19 with TRBJ1-2, with D possibly being TRBD1 (5 bases). Trimming cost V 6 bases and J 0 bases, with 14 bases left between them. Germline lookup yields CDR1 LNHDA and CDR2 SQIVND (reference sequence). The length of the CDR3 is 15 residues.

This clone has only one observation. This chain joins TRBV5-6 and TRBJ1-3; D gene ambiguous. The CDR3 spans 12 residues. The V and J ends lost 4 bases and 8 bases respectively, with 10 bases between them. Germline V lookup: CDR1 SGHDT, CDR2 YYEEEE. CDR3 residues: CASSKGLYTIYF. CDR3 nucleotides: TGTGCCAGCAGCAAAGGACTGTACACCATATATTTT. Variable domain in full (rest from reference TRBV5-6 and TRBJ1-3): DAGVTQSPTHLIKTRGQQVTLRCSPKSGHDTVSWYQQALGQGPQFIFQYYEEEERQRGNFPDRFSGHQFPNYSSELNVNALLLGDSALYLCASSKGLYTIYFGEGSWLTVV.

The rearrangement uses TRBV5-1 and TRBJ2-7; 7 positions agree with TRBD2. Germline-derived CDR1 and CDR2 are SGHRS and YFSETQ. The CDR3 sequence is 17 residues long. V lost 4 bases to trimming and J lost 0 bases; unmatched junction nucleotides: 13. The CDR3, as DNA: TGCGCCAGCAGCCCGAGACTAGCAGAGCCAAGCTCCTACGAGCAGTACTTC. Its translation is CASSPRLAEPSSYEQYF.

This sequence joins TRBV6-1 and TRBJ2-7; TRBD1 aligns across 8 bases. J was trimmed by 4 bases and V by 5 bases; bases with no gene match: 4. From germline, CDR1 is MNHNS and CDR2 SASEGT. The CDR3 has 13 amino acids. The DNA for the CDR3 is TGTGCCAGCAGTCTGGACAGGGATTACGAGCAGTACTTC. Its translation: CASSLDRDYEQYF.

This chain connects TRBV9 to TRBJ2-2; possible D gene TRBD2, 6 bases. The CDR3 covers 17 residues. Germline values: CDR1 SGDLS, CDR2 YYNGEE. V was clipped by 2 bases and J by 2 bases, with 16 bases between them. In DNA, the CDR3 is TGTGCCAGCAGCGTTTCCGAGGGACTCGCCAACACCGGGGAGCTGTTTTTT. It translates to CASSVSEGLANTGELFF.

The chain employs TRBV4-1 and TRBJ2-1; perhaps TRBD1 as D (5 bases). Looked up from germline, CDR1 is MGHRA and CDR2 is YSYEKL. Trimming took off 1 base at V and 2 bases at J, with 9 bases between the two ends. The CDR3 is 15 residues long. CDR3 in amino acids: CASSQAPGTYNEQFF. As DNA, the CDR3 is TGCGCCAGCAGCCAAGCCCCAGGGACCTACAATGAGCAGTTCTTC.

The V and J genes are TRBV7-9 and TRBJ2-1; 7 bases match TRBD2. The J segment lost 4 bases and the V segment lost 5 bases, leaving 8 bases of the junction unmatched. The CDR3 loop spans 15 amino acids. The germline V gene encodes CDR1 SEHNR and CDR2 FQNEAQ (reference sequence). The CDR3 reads CASSPVGGRYNEQFF. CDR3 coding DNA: TGTGCCAGCAGCCCGGTGGGCGGGAGATACAATGAGCAGTTCTTC. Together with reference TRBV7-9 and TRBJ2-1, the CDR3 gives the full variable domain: DTGVSQNPRHKITKRGQNVTFRCDPISEHNRLYWYRQTLGQGPEFLTYFQNEAQLEKSRLLSDRFSAERPKGSFSTLEIQRTEQGDSAMYLCASSPVGGRYNEQFFGPGTRLTVL.

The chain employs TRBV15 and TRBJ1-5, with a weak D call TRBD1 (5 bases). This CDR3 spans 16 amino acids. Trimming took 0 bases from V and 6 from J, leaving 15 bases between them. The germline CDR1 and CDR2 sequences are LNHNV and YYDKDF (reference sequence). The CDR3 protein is CATSRDKPRAPQPQHF. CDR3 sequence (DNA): TGTGCCACCAGCAGAGATAAACCCAGGGCTCCTCAGCCCCAGCATTTT.

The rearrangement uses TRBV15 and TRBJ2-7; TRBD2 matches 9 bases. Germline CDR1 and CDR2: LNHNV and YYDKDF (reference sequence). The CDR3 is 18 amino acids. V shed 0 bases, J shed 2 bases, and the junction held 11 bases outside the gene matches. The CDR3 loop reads CATSRDRTLAGSPYEQYF. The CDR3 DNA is TGTGCCACCAGCAGAGATCGGACCCTAGCGGGATCCCCCTACGAGCAGTACTTC.

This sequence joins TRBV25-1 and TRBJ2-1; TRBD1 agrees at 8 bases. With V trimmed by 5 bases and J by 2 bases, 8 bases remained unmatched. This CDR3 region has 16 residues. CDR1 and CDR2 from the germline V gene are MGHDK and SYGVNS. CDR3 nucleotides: TGTGCCAGCAGTCCTTATCAGGGGGCCACCTACAATGAGCAGTTCTTC. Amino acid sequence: CASSPYQGATYNEQFF.

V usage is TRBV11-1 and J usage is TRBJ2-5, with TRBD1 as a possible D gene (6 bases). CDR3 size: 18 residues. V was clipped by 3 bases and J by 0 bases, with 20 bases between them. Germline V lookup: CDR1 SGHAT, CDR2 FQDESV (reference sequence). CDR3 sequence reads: CASSLGPRWTAYQETQYF. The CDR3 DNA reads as TGTGCCAGCAGCTTGGGCCCCCGCTGGACAGCATACCAAGAGACCCAGTACTTC.

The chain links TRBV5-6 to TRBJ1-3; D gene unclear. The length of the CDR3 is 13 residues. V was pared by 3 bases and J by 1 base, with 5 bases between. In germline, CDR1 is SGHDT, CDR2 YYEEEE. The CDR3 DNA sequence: TGTGCCAGCAGCTCGGGATCTGGAAACACCATATATTTT. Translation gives CASSSGSGNTIYF.